A selection of T cell receptor beta chains follows, all from one sample in a study of blood T cells in healthy people across ages. TCRdb fed the 5' RACE reads into MiXCR, producing one record per CDR3 protein. This table holds about 1,000,000 distinct CDR3 sequences, 35% to 50% found once. Input material: blood. These receptors were collected from a woman aged 55-70 years in good health. Both conserved end residues are trimmed from each CDR3. Each record gives: clone size, J gene, V gene, CDR3 length, CDR3 protein. Clone size is shown for a subset of rows, as once, few, many or a class of expanded clone.

>few|TRBJ2-3|TRBV10-3|13
AISAGLAGTDTQY
>NA|TRBJ2-5|TRBV12-3/TRBV12-4|12
ASSLSKSQETQY
>NA|TRBJ2-7|TRBV11-2|13
ASSLGIRDSSEQY
>few|TRBJ2-2|TRBV12-3/TRBV12-4|11
ASQGTGTGELF
>NA|TRBJ2-1|TRBV28|13
ASSLSGTHNNEQF
>many|TRBJ2-4|TRBV7-2|11
ASSFSDKNIQY
>NA|TRBJ2-2|TRBV9|12
ASSPRLNTGELF
>NA|TRBJ1-2|TRBV6-5|13
ASSYETGGFYGYT
>few|TRBJ2-1|TRBV20-1|13
SAHTGTPSTNEQF
>few|TRBJ1-2|TRBV20-1|12
SALTEASYYGYT
>few|TRBJ2-1|TRBV20-1|15
SARDWSGLPSYNEQF
>NA|TRBJ1-2|TRBV6-6|14
ASRSGQGARDYDYT
>few|TRBJ2-3|TRBV6-5|14
ASSYWAMGSTDTQY
>NA|TRBJ1-1|TRBV6-2/TRBV6-3|13
ASRFRQGKNTEAF
>NA|TRBJ2-7|TRBV5-6|11
ASSLHSTYEQY
>NA|TRBJ2-1|TRBV7-6|14
ASSLASGPTYNEQF
>once|TRBJ2-1|TRBV18|14
ASSPYGTSENNEQF
>NA|TRBJ2-1|TRBV10-3|12
AIRLAASNNEQF
>few|TRBJ2-1|TRBV9|13
ASSVDGRAHNEQF
>few|TRBJ1-1|TRBV7-9|13
ASSLATGLNTEAF
>NA|TRBJ2-5|TRBV5-1|14
ASSLGGLPYQETQY
>NA|NA|TRBV20-1|8
SALENIQY
>NA|TRBJ2-3|TRBV27|9
ASAWGNTQY
>NA|TRBJ2-7|TRBV6-5|12
ASRPIAGAYEQY
>NA|TRBJ2-2|TRBV6-5|14
ASRRTSGRRTGELF
>NA|TRBJ2-7|TRBV11-2|11
ASSLPGWDEQY
>NA|NA|TRBV7-8|13
ASSWAGSSYNEQY
>many|TRBJ2-5|TRBV12-3/TRBV12-4|10
ASSGSGETQY
>NA|TRBJ2-1|TRBV20-1|11
SARHRTRNEQF